This TCR beta chain was recorded in a study of T cell responses to AZD1222 COVID-19 vaccine. Repertoires were generated with immunoSEQ multiplex PCR, while TCRdb's copy carries only in-frame clones and drops some. In the table there are about 110,000 clones, approximately 90% of which are singletons. The study's findings and limits: The sample set comprised mostly white British donors with more females, and clonal diversity was possibly underestimated. Spike-specific TCR breadth and depth rose after two AZD1222 doses.

On this clone: What it recognizes is unknown.

This receptor was identified in an adult in good health. Sequenced here: peripheral blood, sampled on day 0 of MenACWY control vaccination.

The CDR3, as DNA: TGTGCCAGCAGTGAGAGGACAGAGAATCAGCCCCAGCATTTT. Its protein is CASSERTENQPQHF. The chain couples TRBV2 to TRBJ1-5; D might be TRBD1 (6 bases). Per germline, CDR1 SNHLY and CDR2 FYNNEI. V was cut by 3 bases and J by 4 bases, with 10 bases left in between. This CDR3 has 14 amino acids.